The source of this TCR beta chain is a study of tumor and adjacent non-tumor tissue in lung cancer. The library came from three nested PCR rounds adapted from ARM-PCR protocols. Using its own MiXCR run on the multiplex PCR reads, TCRdb lists one record per CDR3 protein. The sample has roughly 44,000 distinct CDR3 sequences, roughly two thirds seen once. This clonotype was recorded many times. RNA was extracted from bulk tissue without any cell sorting. The normal lung tissue was taken more than 3 cm from the tumor edge. CDR1 and CDR2 from the germline V gene are SNHLY and FYNNEI. Trimming removed 5 bases at V and 3 bases at J, with 17 bases between. The CDR3 spans 15 residues.

The specimen was distant non-tumor lung tissue. V gene TRBV2 combines with J gene TRBJ2-7, with D possibly being TRBD1 (5 bases). The receptor's source is a woman aged 40 to 49 with non-small cell lung cancer. CDR3 sequence reads: CASSSSRVLDYEQYF. The CDR3 DNA reads TGTGCCAGCAGTTCGTCCAGGGTTCTGGACTACGAGCAGTACTTC. The whole variable domain, filled in from reference TRBV2 and TRBJ2-7, reads EPEVTQTPSHQVTQMGQEVILRCVPISNHLYFYWYRQILGQKVEFLVSFYNNEISEKSEIFDDQFSVERPDGSNFTLKIRSTKLEDSAMYFCASSSSRVLDYEQYFGPGTRLTVT.